This T cell receptor beta chain was sequenced for a study of HIV-infected patients and healthy controls. Alpha and beta constant-region primers primed reverse transcription of about 470 ng RNA. Separate chain-specific third strand synthesis with multiplexing indices produced the alpha and beta libraries. In TCRdb, the 5' RACE reads were re-called with MiXCR into one record per CDR3 protein. The data hold some 5,400 distinct CDR3 sequences, with 8.8% observed a single time. Follow-up blood was drawn about 14 weeks, roughly three months, after antiretroviral therapy began. All unsorted peripheral T cells were captured because whole blood was used without fractionation. This CDR3 spans 16 amino acids. The V end lost 1 base, the J end lost 2 bases, and 15 bases lay between the germline ends. Germline CDR1 reads SGHRS; CDR2 reads YFSETQ. This clonotype was observed many times.

The V gene is TRBV5-1, the J gene TRBJ1-1, with D possibly TRBD1 on 6 matching bases. This TCR was recovered from an adult with HIV infection. Sequenced material: blood, taken during antiretroviral therapy. DNA for the CDR3: TGCGCCAGCAGCTTGAGGGGGAATCGGGGAAACACTGAAGCTTTCTTT. It is translated as CASSLRGNRGNTEAFF.